Listed below are T cell receptor beta chains from one sample, sequenced in a study of blood T cell repertoires in COVID-19. Data came from immunoSEQ multiplex PCR; TCRdb stores just in-frame clones and leaves some out. The sample lists some 170,000 clones, about 79% occurring once. The sequencing sample was made of peripheral blood. The receptors derive from an older woman with acute or convalescent COVID-19. Both conserved end residues are part of each CDR3. Each record gives: clone size, D gene, J gene, CDR3 length, V gene, CDR3 DNA, CDR3 protein. A D gene is named only where the DNA matches it firmly. Some rows mark clone size as missing; the rest say once, few, many or name a class of expanded clone.

>-|-|TRBJ2-5|13|TRBV29-1
TGCAGCGCGAGGATCACAGCACAAGAGACCCAGTACTTC
CSARITAQETQYF
>-|-|TRBJ1-2|11|TRBV28
TGTGCCACCGCAGGGGCCTATGGCTACACCTTC
CATAGAYGYTF
>-|TRBD1|TRBJ1-2|14|TRBV4-2
TGTGCCAGCAGTCCGGACAGGGCTCTCTATGGCTACACCTTC
CASSPDRALYGYTF
>once|-|TRBJ1-4|11|TRBV20-1
TGCAGTCGACAGTTTAATGAAAAACTGTTTTTT
CSRQFNEKLFF
>-|-|TRBJ1-5|17|TRBV4-1
TGCGCCAGCAGTATCCGTACGATTGGGGGGAGCAATCAGCCCCAGCATTTT
CASSIRTIGGSNQPQHF
>-|TRBD2|TRBJ2-1|18|TRBV5-8
TGTGCCAGCCCCGTGCCCCCATACCGAAGCGGGAGAGGTCCCGAGCAGTTCTTC
CASPVPPYRSGRGPEQFF
>-|TRBD1|TRBJ1-2|16|TRBV19
TGTGCCAGTAGGGACAGGTCCTTAACCGTTAACTATGGCTACACCTTC
CASRDRSLTVNYGYTF
>-|TRBD1|TRBJ1-5|17|TRBV28
TGTGCCAGCAGTTTTCGGGGCGGACAGGGGTTCAATCAGCCCCAGCATTTT
CASSFRGGQGFNQPQHF
>once|-|TRBJ2-3|12|TRBV6-5
TGTGCCATTAATACAGGGACAGATACGCAGTATTTT
CAINTGTDTQYF
>few|-|TRBJ1-5|15|TRBV10-3
TGTGCCATCAGTGAGTCTGGGAGCCCCAATCAGCCCCAGCATTTT
CAISESGSPNQPQHF
>-|TRBD1|TRBJ2-7|16|TRBV9
TGTGCCAGCAGCTTGGGGGAGTGGCGGGGACAGGGCGAGCAGTACTTC
CASSLGEWRGQGEQYF
>-|-|TRBJ1-5|22|TRBV21-1
TGTGCCAGCAGCAAATGGGGGGGAGGAAAAAACAGGTCCGGTCCTAGCAATCAGCCCCAGCATTTT
CASSKWGGGKNRSGPSNQPQHF
>-|TRBD2|TRBJ2-3|16|TRBV5-4
TGTGCCAGCAGCTCCCTTGTGGCTAGCGGGAGAGATACGCAGTATTTT
CASSSLVASGRDTQYF
>-|-|TRBJ2-2|15|TRBV2
TGTGCCAGCAGACTTCAGGCAGCCCACACCGGGGAGCTGTTTTTT
CASRLQAAHTGELFF
>-|TRBD1|TRBJ2-7|12|TRBV27
TGTGCCAGCAGTCCCAACAGGGGGATCCAGTACTTC
CASSPNRGIQYF
>-|TRBD1|TRBJ1-3|14|TRBV7-2
TGTGCCAGCAGACCGACAGGGACTGGAAACACCATATATTTT
CASRPTGTGNTIYF
>-|-|TRBJ1-2|19|TRBV4-1
TGCGCCAGCAGCCAAGATCGAGCCAGAGACTCGGCGGTCTTCTATGGCTACACCTTC
CASSQDRARDSAVFYGYTF
>-|-|TRBJ1-5|13|TRBV6-4
TGTGCCAGCAGTGAGAGGGGGAATCAGCCCCAGCATTTT
CASSERGNQPQHF
>-|-|TRBJ1-1|14|TRBV27
TGTGCCAGCTCATTATTAGGAGGGAACACTGAAGCTTTCTTT
CASSLLGGNTEAFF
>-|-|TRBJ2-5|15|TRBV2
TGTGCCAGCAGTGCCCCTACAGGGATCCAAGAGACCCAGTACTTC
CASSAPTGIQETQYF
>-|-|TRBJ1-4|12|TRBV12-3/TRBV12-4
TGTGCCAGCAGTTCCCGATCGGGAAAACTGTTTTTT
CASSSRSGKLFF
>-|TRBD1|TRBJ1-3|17|TRBV3-1/TRBV3-2
TGTGCCAGCAGCCAAGTCACAGGGGCCTTATCTGGAAACACCATATATTTT
CASSQVTGALSGNTIYF
>-|TRBD1|TRBJ2-7|16|TRBV15
TGTGCCACCAGCAAGACCGCCGGGACAGGGGCCTACGAGCAGTACTTC
CATSKTAGTGAYEQYF
>-|-|TRBJ2-7|14|TRBV13
TGTGCCAGCAGCTTAGCACAGTCGTGGTACGAGCAGTACTTC
CASSLAQSWYEQYF